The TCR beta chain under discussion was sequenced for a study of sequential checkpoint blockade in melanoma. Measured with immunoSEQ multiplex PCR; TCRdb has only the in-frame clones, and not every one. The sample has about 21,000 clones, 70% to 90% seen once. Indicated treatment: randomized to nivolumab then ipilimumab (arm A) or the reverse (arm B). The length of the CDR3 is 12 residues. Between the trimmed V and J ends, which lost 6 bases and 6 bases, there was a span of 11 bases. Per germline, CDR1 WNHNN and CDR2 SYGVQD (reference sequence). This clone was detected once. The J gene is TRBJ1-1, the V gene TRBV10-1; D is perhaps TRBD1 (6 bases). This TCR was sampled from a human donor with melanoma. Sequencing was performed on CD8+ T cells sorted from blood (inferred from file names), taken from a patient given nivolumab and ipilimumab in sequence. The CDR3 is CASRYREAEAFF. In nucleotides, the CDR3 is TGCGCCAGCAGATACAGGGAAGCTGAAGCTTTCTTT.